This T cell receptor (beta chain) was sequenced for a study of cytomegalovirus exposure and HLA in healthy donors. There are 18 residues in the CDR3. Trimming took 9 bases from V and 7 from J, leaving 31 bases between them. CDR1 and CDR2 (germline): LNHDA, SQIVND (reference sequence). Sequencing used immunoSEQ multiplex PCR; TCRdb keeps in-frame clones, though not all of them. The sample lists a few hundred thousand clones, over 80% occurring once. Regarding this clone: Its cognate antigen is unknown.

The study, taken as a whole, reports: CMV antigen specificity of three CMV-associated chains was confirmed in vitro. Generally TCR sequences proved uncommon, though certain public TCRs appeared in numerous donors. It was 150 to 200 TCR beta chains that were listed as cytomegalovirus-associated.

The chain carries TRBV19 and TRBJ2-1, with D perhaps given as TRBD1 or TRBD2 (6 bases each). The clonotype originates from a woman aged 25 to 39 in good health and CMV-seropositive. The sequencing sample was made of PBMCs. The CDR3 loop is CASTSGPFGRGGKNEQFF. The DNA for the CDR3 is TGTGCCAGCACCTCGGGACCCTTCGGGAGAGGGGGAAAAAATGAGCAGTTCTTC.